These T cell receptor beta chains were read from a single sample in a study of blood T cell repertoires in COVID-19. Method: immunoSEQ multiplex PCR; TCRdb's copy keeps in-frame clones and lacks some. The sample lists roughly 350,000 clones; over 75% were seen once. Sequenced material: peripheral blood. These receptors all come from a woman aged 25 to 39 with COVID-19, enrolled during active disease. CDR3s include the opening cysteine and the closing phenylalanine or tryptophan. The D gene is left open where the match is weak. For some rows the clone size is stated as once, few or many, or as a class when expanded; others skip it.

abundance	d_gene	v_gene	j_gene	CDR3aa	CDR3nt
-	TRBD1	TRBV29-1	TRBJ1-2	CSVGGQGANGYTF	TGCAGCGTGGGGGGACAGGGGGCGAATGGCTACACCTTC
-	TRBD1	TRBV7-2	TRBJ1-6	CASSLVATGWDSPLHF	TGTGCCAGCAGCTTAGTAGCGACAGGGTGGGATTCACCCCTCCACTTT
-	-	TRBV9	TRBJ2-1	CASSVVGGPYNEQFF	TGTGCCAGCAGCGTAGTAGGCGGGCCCTACAATGAGCAGTTCTTC
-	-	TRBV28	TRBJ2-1	CASSLSLLGGEQFF	TGTGCCAGCAGCTTATCTCTCCTGGGGGGAGAGCAGTTCTTC
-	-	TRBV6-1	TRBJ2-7	CASSEWSQVSYEQYF	TGTGCCAGCAGTGAATGGTCCCAGGTCTCCTACGAGCAGTACTTC
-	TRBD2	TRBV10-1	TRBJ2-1	CASSAAGDDEQFF	TGCGCCAGCAGTGCGGCGGGAGATGATGAGCAGTTCTTC
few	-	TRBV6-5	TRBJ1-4	CASSFQGFNEKLFF	TGTGCCAGCAGTTTTCAGGGGTTTAATGAAAAACTGTTTTTT
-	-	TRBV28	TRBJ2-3	CASMRATQYF	TGTGCCAGCATGCGGGCTACGCAGTATTTT
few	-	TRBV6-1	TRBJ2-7	CASSEPGYEQYF	TGTGCCAGCAGTGAACCAGGTTACGAGCAGTACTTC
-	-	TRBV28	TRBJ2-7	CASSFRAREQYF	TGTGCCAGCAGTTTCCGAGCTCGCGAGCAGTACTTC
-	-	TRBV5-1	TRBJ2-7	CASSLEGGAIHYEQYF	TGCGCCAGCAGCTTGGAAGGGGGAGCTATTCACTACGAGCAGTACTTC
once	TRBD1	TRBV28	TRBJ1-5	CASRDRQGNVQPQHF	TGTGCCAGCAGAGATAGACAGGGAAACGTTCAGCCCCAGCATTTT
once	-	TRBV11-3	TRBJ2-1	CASSLEGGAYNEQFF	TGTGCCAGCAGCTTAGAAGGGGGTGCCTACAATGAGCAGTTCTTC
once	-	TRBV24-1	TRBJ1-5	CATSDSGNRYSNQPQHF	TGTGCCACCAGTGATTCAGGAAACAGATATAGCAATCAGCCCCAGCATTTT
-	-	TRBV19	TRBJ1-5	CASSIAGGADSNQPQHF	TGTGCCAGTAGTATAGCGGGAGGGGCCGATAGCAATCAGCCCCAGCATTTT
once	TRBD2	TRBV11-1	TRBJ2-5	CASRRPGLDSETQYF	TGTGCCAGCAGACGCCCGGGACTAGATTCCGAGACCCAGTACTTC
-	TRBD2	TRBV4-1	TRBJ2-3	CASSQVQLAGADTQYF	TGCGCCAGCAGCCAAGTTCAACTAGCGGGGGCAGATACGCAGTATTTT
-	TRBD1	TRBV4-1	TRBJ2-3	CASSTFGRGQDTQYF	TGCGCCAGCAGCACATTTGGCAGGGGGCAAGATACGCAGTATTTT
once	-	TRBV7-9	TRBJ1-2	CASSLHGLYGYTF	TGTGCCAGCAGCTTACATGGACTCTATGGCTACACCTTC
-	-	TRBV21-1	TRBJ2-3	CASSKWESGSTDTQYF	TGTGCCAGCAGCAAATGGGAGTCGGGAAGCACAGATACGCAGTATTTT
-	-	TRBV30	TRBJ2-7	CAWSVGGPYEQYF	TGTGCCTGGAGTGTAGGGGGTCCCTACGAGCAGTACTTC
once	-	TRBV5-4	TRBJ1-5	CASNRVPGPYGSAQHF	TGTGCCAGCAACAGGGTCCCGGGACCTTATGGATCAGCCCAGCATTTT
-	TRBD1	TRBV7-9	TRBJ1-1	CASSPLRGTGLNTEAFF	TGTGCCAGCAGCCCCCTTAGAGGGACAGGGTTGAACACTGAAGCTTTCTTT
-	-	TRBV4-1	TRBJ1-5	CASSLFFDQPQHF	TGCGCCAGCAGTCTCTTTTTTGATCAGCCCCAGCATTTT
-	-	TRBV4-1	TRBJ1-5	CASSQGRGGRGNQPQHF	TGCGCCAGCAGCCAGGGAAGGGGGGGGAGAGGCAATCAGCCCCAGCATTTT
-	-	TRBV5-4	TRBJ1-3	CASSRLGSYTIYF	TGTGCCAGCAGCCGGCTGGGTAGCTACACCATATATTTT
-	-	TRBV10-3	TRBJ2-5	CAIMAEETQYF	TGTGCCATCATGGCGGAAGAGACCCAGTACTTC
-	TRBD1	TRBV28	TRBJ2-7	CASSLSAGQGRQYF	TGTGCCAGCAGTTTAAGTGCGGGACAGGGGAGGCAGTACTTC
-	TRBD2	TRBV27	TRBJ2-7	CASSLGTSGSDEQYF	TGTGCCAGCAGTTTAGGGACTAGCGGGAGTGACGAGCAGTACTTC
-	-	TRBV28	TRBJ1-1	CASSFGGGTEAFF	TGTGCCAGCAGTTTCGGCGGGGGCACTGAAGCTTTCTTT
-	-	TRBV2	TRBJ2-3	CASSELSPDTQYF	TGTGCCAGCAGTGAACTATCCCCAGATACGCAGTATTTT
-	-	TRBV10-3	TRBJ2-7	CAISPGASYEQYF	TGTGCCATCAGTCCTGGAGCGTCGTACGAGCAGTACTTC
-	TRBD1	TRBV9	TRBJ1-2	CASSVGDRVVYGYTF	TGTGCCAGCAGCGTAGGGGACAGGGTTGTCTATGGCTACACCTTC
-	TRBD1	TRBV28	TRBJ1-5	CASSSRGLYQPQHF	TGTGCCAGCAGTTCCAGGGGGTTGTATCAGCCCCAGCATTTT
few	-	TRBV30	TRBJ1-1	CAVTGGDGYTEAFF	TGTGCCGTCACAGGAGGGGACGGGTACACTGAAGCTTTCTTT
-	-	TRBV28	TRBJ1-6	CASNTQGWENSPLHF	TGTGCCAGCAACACCCAGGGATGGGAAAATTCACCCCTCCACTTT
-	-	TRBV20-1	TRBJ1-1	CSAKGSTEAFF	TGCAGTGCTAAGGGGTCGACTGAAGCTTTCTTT
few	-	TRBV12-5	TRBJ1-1	CASGGSTANTEAFF	TGTGCTAGTGGGGGATCGACAGCGAACACTGAAGCTTTCTTT
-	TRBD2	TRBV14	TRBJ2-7	CASSRTSGSSYEQYF	TGTGCCAGCAGCCGGACTAGCGGGAGCTCCTACGAGCAGTACTTC
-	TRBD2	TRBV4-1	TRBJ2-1	CASSQRPGLAYNEQFF	TGCGCCAGCAGCCAACGTCCGGGACTAGCTTACAATGAGCAGTTCTTC
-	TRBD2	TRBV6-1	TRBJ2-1	CASSEGLAGYNEQFF	TGTGCCAGCAGTGAGGGACTAGCGGGATACAATGAGCAGTTCTTC
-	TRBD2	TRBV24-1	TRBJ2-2	CATSGGTSGTGGELFF	TGTGCCACCAGTGGGGGGACTAGCGGGACCGGCGGGGAGCTGTTTTTT
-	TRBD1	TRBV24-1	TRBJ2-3	CATSDLPETGGGEDTQYF	TGTGCCACCAGTGATTTACCTGAAACAGGGGGCGGGGAAGATACGCAGTATTTT
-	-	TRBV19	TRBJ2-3	CASIGADTQYF	TGTGCCAGTATAGGGGCGGATACGCAGTATTTT
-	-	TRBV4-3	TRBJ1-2	CASSQDEGAGSYGYTF	TGCGCCAGCAGCCAAGATGAAGGGGCCGGCAGCTATGGCTACACCTTC
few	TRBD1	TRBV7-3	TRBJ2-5	CASSARGQETQYF	TGTGCCAGCAGCGCCAGGGGGCAAGAGACCCAGTACTTC
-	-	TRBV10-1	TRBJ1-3	CASSELKQGEGNTIYF	TGCGCCAGCAGTGAGTTAAAACAGGGAGAAGGAAACACCATATATTTT
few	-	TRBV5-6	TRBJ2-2	CASSSFTGELFF	TGTGCCAGCAGCTCCTTCACCGGGGAGCTGTTTTTT
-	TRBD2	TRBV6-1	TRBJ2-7	CASSEGDLRGGSSYEQYF	TGTGCCAGCAGTGAAGGTGATCTGCGCGGGGGGAGCTCCTACGAGCAGTACTTC
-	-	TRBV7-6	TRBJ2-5	CASSLAWAPQETQYF	TGTGCCAGCAGCTTAGCTTGGGCCCCGCAAGAGACCCAGTACTTC
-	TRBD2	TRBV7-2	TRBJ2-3	CASSLVSGAATDTQYF	TGTGCCAGCAGCTTAGTGAGCGGGGCAGCCACAGATACGCAGTATTTT
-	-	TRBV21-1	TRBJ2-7	CASSKRPGTGPEQYF	TGTGCCAGCAGCAAAAGGCCGGGGACAGGGCCCGAGCAGTACTTC
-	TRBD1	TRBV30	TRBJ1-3	CAWRADRGLISGNTIYF	TGTGCCTGGAGGGCCGACAGGGGGCTAATAAGTGGAAACACCATATATTTT
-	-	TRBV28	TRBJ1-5	CASSDRNSNQPQHF	TGTGCCAGCAGTGACAGAAATAGCAATCAGCCCCAGCATTTT
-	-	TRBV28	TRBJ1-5	CATSQGNQPQHF	TGTGCCACCTCTCAGGGCAATCAGCCCCAGCATTTT